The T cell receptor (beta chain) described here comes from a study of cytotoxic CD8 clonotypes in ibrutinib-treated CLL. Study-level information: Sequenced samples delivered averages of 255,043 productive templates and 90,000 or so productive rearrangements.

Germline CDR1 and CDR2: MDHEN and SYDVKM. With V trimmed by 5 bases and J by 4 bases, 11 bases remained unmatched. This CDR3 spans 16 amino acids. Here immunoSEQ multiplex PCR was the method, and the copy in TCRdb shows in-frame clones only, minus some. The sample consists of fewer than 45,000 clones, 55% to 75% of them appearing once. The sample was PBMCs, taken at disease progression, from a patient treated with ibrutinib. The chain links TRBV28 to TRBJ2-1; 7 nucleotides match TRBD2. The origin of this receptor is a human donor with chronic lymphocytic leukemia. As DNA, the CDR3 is TGTGCCAGCAGTGAGGGTGGGGGAGGGCCATACAATGAGCAGTTCTTC. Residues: CASSEGGGGPYNEQFF.